Listed below are T cell receptor beta chains from one sample, sequenced in a study of T and B cells in COVID-19 patients. TCRdb analysed the multiplex PCR reads with MiXCR anew, one entry per CDR3 protein. The sample shows 13,000 or so distinct CDR3 sequences, over 25% of them seen only once. Material: blood. Receptor source: a human donor who had recovered from COVID-19. The CDR3 runs from the conserved cysteine through the conserved F or W. D genes are given only for firm matches. Clone size is shown for a subset of rows, as once, few, many or a class of expanded clone.

D gene: -
clone size: medium-sized
V gene: TRBV27
J gene: TRBJ2-7
CDR3 DNA: TGTGCCAGCAGTTTCTCAGGGGACTACGAGCAGTACTTC
CDR3 protein: CASSFSGDYEQYF

D gene: TRBD2
clone size: many
V gene: TRBV6-6
J gene: TRBJ2-3
CDR3 DNA: TGTGCCAGCAGTCCCCTTGCGGGGGACGGCACAGATACGCAGTATTTT
CDR3 protein: CASSPLAGDGTDTQYF

D gene: -
clone size: -
V gene: TRBV28
J gene: TRBJ1-2
CDR3 DNA: TGTGCCAGCATTGGCGGCGATAACTATGGCTACACCTTC
CDR3 protein: CASIGGDNYGYTF

D gene: TRBD1
clone size: few
V gene: TRBV7-9
J gene: TRBJ2-3
CDR3 DNA: TGTGCCAGTGGATTCGGACAGGGGCGAGATACGCAGTATTTT
CDR3 protein: CASGFGQGRDTQYF

D gene: -
clone size: -
V gene: TRBV5-6
J gene: TRBJ2-4
CDR3 DNA: TGTGCCAGCAGCTTGTACCTAGCCAAAAACATTCAGTACTTC
CDR3 protein: CASSLYLAKNIQYF

D gene: TRBD1
clone size: many
V gene: TRBV6-5
J gene: TRBJ1-2
CDR3 DNA: TGTGCCAGCAGCGGGACAGGGGATGGCTACACCTTC
CDR3 protein: CASSGTGDGYTF

D gene: TRBD1
clone size: -
V gene: TRBV12-3/TRBV12-4
J gene: TRBJ1-2
CDR3 DNA: TGTGCCAGCAGTTTAGTTGCGGGACAGGGGTTTTACTATGGCTACACCTTC
CDR3 protein: CASSLVAGQGFYYGYTF

D gene: TRBD1
clone size: medium-sized
V gene: TRBV12-3/TRBV12-4
J gene: TRBJ2-7
CDR3 DNA: TGTGCCAGCAGTCAGACTCCGGGACAGGGGGCCTCCTACGAGCAGTACTTC
CDR3 protein: CASSQTPGQGASYEQYF

D gene: TRBD1
clone size: few
V gene: TRBV7-9
J gene: TRBJ2-7
CDR3 DNA: TGTGCCAGCAGCTTAAGAGTCGACAGGGGGCCAGGCGAGCAGTACTTC
CDR3 protein: CASSLRVDRGPGEQYF

D gene: -
clone size: many
V gene: TRBV19
J gene: TRBJ1-2
CDR3 DNA: TGTGCCAGTACAGAACAGTCCATCTATGGCTACACCTTC
CDR3 protein: CASTEQSIYGYTF

D gene: -
clone size: medium-sized
V gene: TRBV19
J gene: TRBJ2-2
CDR3 DNA: TGTGCCAGTAGTACGGGAGCCGGGGAGCTGTTTTTT
CDR3 protein: CASSTGAGELFF

D gene: TRBD1
clone size: many
V gene: TRBV13
J gene: TRBJ2-7
CDR3 DNA: TGTGCCAGCAGCTCCGGGACAGGGGGATATGAGGACGAGCAGTACTTC
CDR3 protein: CASSSGTGGYEDEQYF

D gene: -
clone size: few
V gene: TRBV27
J gene: TRBJ1-1
CDR3 DNA: TGTGCCAGCAGTTTACGGGTAGCCCCTCCGACAACTGAAGCTTTCTTT
CDR3 protein: CASSLRVAPPTTEAFF

D gene: TRBD1
clone size: -
V gene: TRBV19
J gene: TRBJ1-1
CDR3 DNA: TGTGCCAGTAGAATCTCGGTGACAGGGGGCACTGAAGCTTTCTTT
CDR3 protein: CASRISVTGGTEAFF

D gene: -
clone size: medium-sized
V gene: TRBV19
J gene: TRBJ2-7
CDR3 DNA: TGTGCCAGTAGTAAAATTGTAGCAGGGAGGTATGAGCAGTACTTC
CDR3 protein: CASSKIVAGRYEQYF

D gene: TRBD1
clone size: -
V gene: TRBV12-5
J gene: TRBJ2-1
CDR3 DNA: TGTGCTAGTGGTTTGGTAGTGGGGACAGGGCGGGGGAGCTCCTACAATGAGCAGTTCTTC
CDR3 protein: CASGLVVGTGRGSSYNEQFF

D gene: -
clone size: medium-sized
V gene: TRBV6-5
J gene: TRBJ2-5
CDR3 DNA: TGTGCCAGCGGTGCTATTGGGGGGGAGACCCAGTACTTC
CDR3 protein: CASGAIGGETQYF

D gene: TRBD1
clone size: few
V gene: TRBV20-1
J gene: TRBJ2-3
CDR3 DNA: TGCAGTGCTCGCGCCGGGACAGGCACAGATACGCAGTATTTT
CDR3 protein: CSARAGTGTDTQYF

D gene: TRBD2
clone size: few
V gene: TRBV5-4
J gene: TRBJ2-4
CDR3 DNA: TGTGCCAGCAGCTTGCGCCTAGCGGGGTTAGCCAAAAACATTCAGTACTTC
CDR3 protein: CASSLRLAGLAKNIQYF

D gene: -
clone size: -
V gene: TRBV12-3/TRBV12-4
J gene: TRBJ2-7
CDR3 DNA: TGTGCCAGCAGTACCGAGCCTACGTACTACGAGCAGTACTTC
CDR3 protein: CASSTEPTYYEQYF

D gene: TRBD1
clone size: few
V gene: TRBV10-2
J gene: TRBJ2-1
CDR3 DNA: TGCGCCAGCAGGGAGGGACAGGGGAAGTTCTTC
CDR3 protein: CASREGQGKFF

D gene: -
clone size: -
V gene: TRBV6-6
J gene: TRBJ1-3
CDR3 DNA: TGTGCCAGCAGTTACGGACCGCCGTCGGGACACTCTGGAAACACCATATATTTT
CDR3 protein: CASSYGPPSGHSGNTIYF

D gene: -
clone size: -
V gene: TRBV12-3/TRBV12-4
J gene: TRBJ1-5
CDR3 DNA: TGTGCCAGCAGTTTACTGGGGGCGGGCGGTCAGCCCCAGCATTTT
CDR3 protein: CASSLLGAGGQPQHF

D gene: -
clone size: -
V gene: TRBV10-2
J gene: TRBJ2-1
CDR3 DNA: TGCGCCAGATCTCAAGGCGGGGGCCCTTACAATGAGCAGTTCTTC
CDR3 protein: CARSQGGGPYNEQFF

D gene: -
clone size: -
V gene: TRBV5-1
J gene: TRBJ2-1
CDR3 DNA: TGCGCCAGCAGCCAATACGGAACCGGGAGCGATGAGCAGTTCTTC
CDR3 protein: CASSQYGTGSDEQFF

D gene: -
clone size: -
V gene: TRBV27
J gene: TRBJ2-5
CDR3 DNA: TGTGCCAGCAGTTTACAGGGGGGATTGGAGACCCAGTACTTC
CDR3 protein: CASSLQGGLETQYF

D gene: -
clone size: medium-sized
V gene: TRBV19
J gene: TRBJ1-5
CDR3 DNA: TGTGCCAGTAGGGCGAGCAATCAGCCCCAGCATTTT
CDR3 protein: CASRASNQPQHF

D gene: -
clone size: few
V gene: TRBV12-3/TRBV12-4
J gene: TRBJ1-5
CDR3 DNA: TGTGCCAGCAGTTTATCAGGGGTCAATCAGCCCCAGCATTTT
CDR3 protein: CASSLSGVNQPQHF

D gene: -
clone size: few
V gene: TRBV5-1
J gene: TRBJ2-1
CDR3 DNA: TGCGCCAGCAGCTTGAGCGAAACCTACAATGAGCAGTTCTTC
CDR3 protein: CASSLSETYNEQFF

D gene: TRBD1
clone size: -
V gene: TRBV20-1
J gene: TRBJ2-3
CDR3 DNA: TGCAGTGCCCCTTCCCGGACAGGGGCAGATACGCAGTATTTT
CDR3 protein: CSAPSRTGADTQYF

D gene: -
clone size: medium-sized
V gene: TRBV19
J gene: TRBJ1-5
CDR3 DNA: TGTGCCAGTAAAACAGCGAATCAGCCCCAGCATTTT
CDR3 protein: CASKTANQPQHF

D gene: -
clone size: medium-sized
V gene: TRBV6-5
J gene: TRBJ1-4
CDR3 DNA: TGTGCCAGCAGTGAAGGGTTAAAACTGTTTTTT
CDR3 protein: CASSEGLKLFF

D gene: TRBD2
clone size: medium-sized
V gene: TRBV27
J gene: TRBJ2-2
CDR3 DNA: TGTGCCAGCAAGCTCAGCGGGGGGGTTAACACCGGGGAGCTGTTTTTT
CDR3 protein: CASKLSGGVNTGELFF

D gene: TRBD1
clone size: many
V gene: TRBV15
J gene: TRBJ1-5
CDR3 DNA: TGTGCCACCAGTCTGGACAGGGTCGGGGATCAGCCCCAGCATTTT
CDR3 protein: CATSLDRVGDQPQHF